A single TCR beta chain is shown here with its context. The antigen is undetermined. V was cut by 7 bases and J by 10 bases, with 18 bases left in between. Looked up from germline, CDR1 is SGHNT and CDR2 is YYREEE (reference sequence). CDR3 size: 13 residues. Produced via immunoSEQ multiplex PCR; TCRdb's table is partial and in-frame only. The sample carries approximately 6,500 clones, approximately 80% recorded once. The data were taken from a study of T cells and Merkel cell carcinoma outcomes. Findings and caveats of the study: Merkel cell carcinoma outcomes were reportedly predicted by repertoire and T-cell density.

The material sequenced was tumor tissue from Merkel cell carcinoma. The chain links TRBV5-4 to TRBJ1-5, with D possibly being TRBD1 (5 bases). This clonotype was obtained from a human donor with Merkel cell carcinoma. The CDR3 bases are TGTGCCAGCCGGGACGCAAGGGGTGGTCCCCAGCATTTT. It is translated as CASRDARGGPQHF.